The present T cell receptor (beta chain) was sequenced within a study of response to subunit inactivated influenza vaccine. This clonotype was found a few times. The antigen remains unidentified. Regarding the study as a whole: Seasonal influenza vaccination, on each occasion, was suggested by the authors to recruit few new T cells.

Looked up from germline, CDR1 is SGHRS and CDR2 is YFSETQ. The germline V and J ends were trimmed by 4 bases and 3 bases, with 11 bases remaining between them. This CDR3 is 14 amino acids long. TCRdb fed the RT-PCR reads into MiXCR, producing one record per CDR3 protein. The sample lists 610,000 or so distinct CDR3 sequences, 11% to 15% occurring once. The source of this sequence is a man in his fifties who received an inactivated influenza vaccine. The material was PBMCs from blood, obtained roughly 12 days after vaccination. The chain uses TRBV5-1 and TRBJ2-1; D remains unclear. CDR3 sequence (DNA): TGCGCCAGCAGCCCCGGAATGGGCTACAATGAGCAGTTCTTC. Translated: CASSPGMGYNEQFF.